This TCR beta chain was identified in a study of CD8+ T cells in alopecia areata. Indicated treatment: oral pan-JAK inhibitor, 5-10 mg twice daily. Sorting of PBMCs yielded the CD4+ and CD8+ T cells. A few counts support this clone. Its antigen remains unknown. The authors extracted RNA and reverse transcribed it into cDNA as the sequencing template. Libraries were prepared by immunoSEQ multiplex PCR; TCRdb keeps only in-frame clonotypes and omits some of them. The table has fewer than 200,000 clones, roughly 60% seen once; the top ten hold 14%. CDR1 is SQVTM, CDR2 ANQGSEA, per germline. This CDR3 spans 13 amino acids. Trimming removed 1 base from V and 3 bases from J, with 10 bases in between. General observations from the study: Many of the expanded lesional clones endured in scalp and blood while on tofacitinib. The link between baseline CD8+ expansion and response remains uncertain with one nonresponder. Especially in alopecia totalis/universalis, lesional scalp showed greater clonality than normal scalp did.

The chain uses TRBV29-1 and TRBJ2-7; D ambiguous. The clonotype was recovered from a human donor with alopecia areata. Sequenced here: CD4+ T cells sorted from blood, sampled at week 24, from a patient treated with tofacitinib. The CDR3 loop reads CSVEVPGIYEQYF. CDR3 coding DNA: TGCAGCGTTGAAGTCCCTGGCATCTACGAGCAGTACTTC.